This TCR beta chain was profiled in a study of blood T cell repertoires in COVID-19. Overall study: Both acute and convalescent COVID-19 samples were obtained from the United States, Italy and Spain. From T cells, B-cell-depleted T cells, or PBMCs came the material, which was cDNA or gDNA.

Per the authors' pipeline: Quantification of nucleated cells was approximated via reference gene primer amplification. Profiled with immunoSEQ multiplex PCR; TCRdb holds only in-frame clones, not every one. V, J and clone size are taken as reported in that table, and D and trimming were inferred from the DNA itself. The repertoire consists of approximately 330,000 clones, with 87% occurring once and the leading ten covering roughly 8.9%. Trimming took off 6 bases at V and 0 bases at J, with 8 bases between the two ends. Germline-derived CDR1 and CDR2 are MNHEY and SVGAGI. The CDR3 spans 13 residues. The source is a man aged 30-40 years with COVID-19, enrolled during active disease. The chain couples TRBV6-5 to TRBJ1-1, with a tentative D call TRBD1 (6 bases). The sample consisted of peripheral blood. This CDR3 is CASRGQMNTEAFF. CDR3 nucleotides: TGTGCCAGCAGAGGACAGATGAACACTGAAGCTTTCTTT.